This T cell receptor (beta chain) was captured in a study of blood T cell repertoires in COVID-19. Across the whole study: PBMCs, B-cell-depleted T cells, or T cells were the source of the cDNA or gDNA that made up the material.

Per the germline V gene, CDR1 is SGHVS and CDR2 is FQNEAQ. The CDR3 has 15 residues. The V gene lost 0 bases and the J gene lost 5 bases, with 13 bases spanning the gap. Original methodology: Counts of nucleated cells, estimated from reference gene primer amplification, were obtained. The method was immunoSEQ multiplex PCR; TCRdb's version includes in-frame clones alone and lacks a portion of them. The V and J calls and the clone size are those of that table, but D and trimming were determined from the DNA. This sample has roughly 150,000 clones; about 85% occur once, and the top ten carry about 2.4%.

Sequencing was performed on peripheral blood. This TCR was recovered from an older woman with acute or convalescent COVID-19. The rearrangement joins TRBV7-8 to TRBJ2-5; tentative D call: TRBD1 (6 bases). This CDR3 reads CASSLAGARRETQYF. In DNA, the CDR3 is TGTGCCAGCAGCTTAGCGGGGGCCAGGCGGGAGACCCAGTACTTC. The full variable domain, with the rest looked up from reference TRBV7-8 and TRBJ2-5, is GAGVSQSPRYKVAKRGQDVALRCDPISGHVSLFWYQQALGQGPEFLTYFQNEAQLDKSGLPSDRFFAERPEGSVSTLKIQRTQQEDSAVYLCASSLAGARRETQYFGPGTRLLVL.